This entry lists 26 T cell receptor beta chains sequenced from one sample in a study of blood T cell repertoires in COVID-19. Sequencing used immunoSEQ multiplex PCR; TCRdb keeps in-frame clones, though not all of them. The table lists roughly 200,000 clones, 65% to 85% of them singletons, with about 1.3% in the top ten. The sample consisted of peripheral blood. These receptors were taken from a woman aged 25 to 39 with COVID-19, enrolled during active disease.

This chain joins TRBV10-3 and TRBJ1-6; D is perhaps TRBD1 (5 bases). The CDR3 contains 15 residues. Deletions cut 3 bases from V and 6 bases from J, with 12 bases between. Per the germline V gene, CDR1 is ENHRY and CDR2 is SYGVKD. CDR3 bases: TGTGCCATCAGTGAACAGGTGCTCTCTAATTCACCCCTCCACTTT. Its translation is CAISEQVLSNSPLHF.

This rearrangement joins TRBV23-1 to TRBJ1-5; D unclear. TRBV23-1 belongs to the ORF category, with a function that is uncertain. Trimming cost V 6 bases and J 4 bases, with 10 bases left between them. This CDR3 is built from 13 residues. The CDR3 reads CASSPGVNQPQHF. As DNA, the CDR3 is TGCGCCAGCAGCCCCGGAGTAAATCAGCCCCAGCATTTT.

The genes are TRBV7-3 and TRBJ2-3; maybe TRBD2 (6 bases). CDR3 length equals 16 residues. Germline CDR1 SGHTA, CDR2 FQGTGA. V was shortened by 1 base and J by 5 bases, with 16 bases between the two germline ends. The CDR3 sequence: CASSLRGPGRKDTQYF. The CDR3 nucleotides read TGTGCCAGCAGCTTAAGAGGCCCAGGGAGGAAAGATACGCAGTATTTT.

CDR3 sequence (DNA): TGTGCCAGCAGTTACGGAGACAGGGGGGGGCCCCAGCATTTT. Translating gives CASSYGDRGGPQHF. V and J are TRBV6-5 and TRBJ1-5; 9 nucleotides align to TRBD1. After removal of 2 bases from V and 9 bases from J, the junction contained 5 bases not matched to a gene. CDR3 length: 14 residues. Looked up from germline, CDR1 is MNHEY and CDR2 is SVGAGI.

This rearrangement joins TRBV19 to TRBJ2-3; 11 nucleotides agree with TRBD2. Germline V CDR1 and CDR2: LNHDA, SQIVND (reference sequence). CDR3 size: 20 residues. V shed 5 bases, J shed 0 bases, and the junction held 16 bases outside the gene matches. CDR3 region: CASSARLAGTSGVSTDTQYF. CDR3 nucleotide sequence: TGTGCCAGTAGTGCCCGACTAGCGGGGACAAGCGGAGTAAGCACAGATACGCAGTATTTT.

Only a few counts were recorded for this clone. The chain links TRBV12-3 or TRBV12-4 to TRBJ1-2; D perhaps matches TRBD1 (6 bases). This CDR3 spans 13 amino acids. Trimming shortened V by 8 bases and J by 7 bases, and 17 bases separated the two germline ends. The CDR3 nucleotides are TGTGCCAGCTGTCGCGGGGGCAAGAGTGGCTACACCTTC. Amino acids: CASCRGGKSGYTF.

The table lists this clone with a count of one. This rearrangement joins TRBV25-1 to TRBJ1-1, with D unclear. The CDR3 is 12 residues long. Trimming left V 4 bases short and J 0 bases short, with 3 bases between. CDR1 and CDR2 from the germline V gene are MGHDK and SYGVNS. CDR3 loop: CASSVMNTEAFF. The CDR3 nucleotides read TGTGCCAGCAGTGTCATGAACACTGAAGCTTTCTTT.

This chain uses TRBV19 with TRBJ1-2, with 9 bases lining up with TRBD1. The CDR3 is 13 residues long. V lost 9 bases, J lost 0 bases, and 2 bases stayed unmatched. From germline, CDR1 is LNHDA and CDR2 SQIVND (reference sequence). As DNA, the CDR3 is TGTGCCAGCGACAGGGGGACTAACTATGGCTACACCTTC. Translation gives CASDRGTNYGYTF.

The CDR3 DNA sequence: TGTGCCAGCAGCTTGGACGGGGGAGAAGGGACTGAAGCTTTCTTT. Translating it yields CASSLDGGEGTEAFF. J is TRBJ1-1 and V is TRBV7-3; D perhaps matches TRBD1 (5 bases). CDR1 and CDR2 (germline): SGHTA, FQGTGA. The CDR3 is 15 amino acids. Trimming shortened V by 3 bases and J by 5 bases, and 16 bases separated the two germline ends.

V usage is TRBV2 and J usage is TRBJ2-3, with 11 bases identical to TRBD2. The CDR3 has 16 residues. CDR1 is SNHLY and CDR2 is FYNNEI in the germline V gene. V shed 5 bases and J 4 bases; nucleotides not matched to a gene: 8. The CDR3 bases are TGTGCCAGCAGTCCGGCGGTAGCGGGGGGGTCAGATACGCAGTATTTT. Amino acid sequence: CASSPAVAGGSDTQYF.

This chain uses TRBV7-6 with TRBJ1-6; no firm D call. Germline lookup yields CDR1 SGHVS and CDR2 FNYEAQ. CDR3 size: 15 residues. V lost 1 base and J 9 bases, leaving 13 bases between the germline ends. The CDR3 DNA follows: TGTGCCAGCAGCTTAGGGACGGGAACCGGTTCACCCCTCCACTTT. It yields the protein CASSLGTGTGSPLHF.

This clone was observed a few times. The chain links TRBV5-4 to TRBJ2-1; maybe TRBD2 (5 bases). Between the trimmed V and J ends, which lost 0 bases and 4 bases, there was a span of 5 bases. This CDR3 has 13 residues. CDR1 SGHNT and CDR2 YYREEE come from the germline V gene (reference sequence). Here the CDR3 reads CASSLGGYNEQFF. As DNA, the CDR3 is TGTGCCAGCAGCTTGGGAGGGTACAATGAGCAGTTCTTC.

Judged by abundance, this clone is medium-sized (0.01 to 0.1%). This chain connects TRBV18 to TRBJ1-6; D is uncertain. There are 14 residues in the CDR3. Germline V gives CDR1 KGHSH, CDR2 LQKENI. Trimming took 3 bases from V and 8 from J, leaving 11 bases between them. This chain's CDR3 is CASSPEGSDSPLHF. The CDR3 coding sequence is TGTGCCAGCTCACCGGAGGGTAGCGATTCACCCCTCCACTTT. The full variable domain, completed using reference TRBV18 and TRBJ1-6, is NAGVMQNPRHLVRRRGQEARLRCSPMKGHSHVYWYRQLPEEGLKFMVYLQKENIIDESGMPKERFSAEFPKEGPSILRIQQVVRGDSAAYFCASSPEGSDSPLHFGNGTRLTVT.

This chain uses TRBV27 with TRBJ1-2; tentatively, D is TRBD1 (6 bases). V lost 7 bases and J 8 bases, leaving 17 bases between the germline ends. Germline V gene lookup returns CDR1 MNHEY and CDR2 SMNVEV (reference sequence). CDR3 length: 13 residues. The DNA of the CDR3 is TGTGCCAGCATGACAGCAAGGGGGTCGGGCTACACCTTC. Its protein is CASMTARGSGYTF.

The V and J genes are TRBV5-6 and TRBJ2-3; TRBD2 aligns across 16 bases. J lost 9 bases, V lost 3 bases, and 4 bases had no gene match. The CDR3 has 15 residues. Germline V gene data show CDR1 as SGHDT and CDR2 as YYEEEE. The CDR3: CASSSGLAGGLTQYF. The DNA for the CDR3 is TGTGCCAGCAGCTCGGGACTAGCGGGAGGGCTGACGCAGTATTTT.

The chain has TRBV9 and TRBJ2-1, with D possibly TRBD1 on 5 matching bases. CDR3 length equals 14 residues. Trimming removed 0 bases at V and 10 bases at J, with 14 bases between. In germline, CDR1 is SGDLS, CDR2 YYNGEE. This chain's CDR3 is CASSVATRQNEQFF. The DNA for the CDR3 is TGTGCCAGCAGCGTAGCTACACGACAGAACGAGCAGTTCTTC.

Only one count was recorded for this clone. This chain joins TRBV3-1 (or the pseudogene TRBV3-2) and TRBJ1-1; TRBD1 might be the D (5 bases). The V gene lost 1 base and the J gene lost 3 bases, with 12 bases spanning the gap. Germline lookup yields CDR1 LGHDT and CDR2 YNNKEL (reference sequence). This CDR3 has 15 amino acids. The CDR3 DNA reads as TGTGCCAGCAGCCAAGGGGGGGGGTTCGACACTGAAGCTTTCTTT. Protein product: CASSQGGGFDTEAFF.

V usage is TRBV2 and J usage is TRBJ2-3, with 9 bases aligning to TRBD2. Germline V gene sequence: CDR1 SNHLY, CDR2 FYNNEI. V trimming: 6 bases; J trimming: 6 bases; junction bases outside the gene matches: 7. This CDR3 region has 14 residues. The CDR3 DNA reads TGTGCCAGCAGGATAGCGGGAGTGGACGATACGCAGTATTTT. This translates into CASRIAGVDDTQYF.

V is TRBV7-9 and J is TRBJ2-7, with no clear D. V lost 5 bases, J lost 1 base, and 3 bases lay in between. The CDR3 runs to 11 residues. Germline assignment: CDR1 SEHNR and CDR2 FQNEAQ (reference sequence). The CDR3 sequence: CASSASYEQYF. The CDR3 DNA sequence: TGTGCCAGCAGCGCGTCCTACGAGCAGTACTTC.

This clone was picked up one time. This chain connects TRBV5-3 to TRBJ2-1; D is ambiguous. TRBV5-3 is annotated as an ORF whose role is uncertain. Trimming shortened V by 2 bases and J by 3 bases, and 9 bases separated the two germline ends. The CDR3 is made up of 14 amino acids. The CDR3 spells CARSFDSLYNEQFF. CDR3 nucleotide sequence: TGTGCCAGAAGCTTTGACTCCCTCTACAATGAGCAGTTCTTC.

This clone was counted once. V and J are TRBV7-9 and TRBJ1-2; D is unclear. The V gene's germline CDR1 is SEHNR and CDR2 FQNEAQ (reference sequence). V lost 3 bases, J lost 8 bases, and 16 bases lay in between. CDR3 length: 14 amino acids. The CDR3 DNA reads as TGTGCCAGCAGCTTGGAGGACTTATTGAGGGGCTACACCTTC. Its protein is CASSLEDLLRGYTF.

This chain uses TRBV4-1 with TRBJ2-1; perhaps TRBD2 as D (5 bases). V lost 1 base, J lost 6 bases, and 7 bases lay in between. CDR3 length: 13 residues. Germline V gene data show CDR1 as MGHRA and CDR2 as YSYEKL. CDR3 loop: CASSQVGLNEQFF. The CDR3 DNA sequence: TGCGCCAGCAGCCAAGTAGGACTCAATGAGCAGTTCTTC.

The chain carries TRBV9 and TRBJ2-2; D is perhaps TRBD1 (6 bases). Germline V CDR1 and CDR2: SGDLS, YYNGEE. CDR3 length: 14 amino acids. Trimming stripped 5 bases from V and 2 bases from J, with 10 bases between. This chain's CDR3 is CASRRDTNTGELFF. As DNA, the CDR3 is TGTGCCAGCAGAAGGGACACCAACACCGGGGAGCTGTTTTTT.

The rearrangement joins TRBV12-3 or TRBV12-4 to TRBJ2-1; D remains unclear. The CDR3 contains 12 residues. The V and J ends lost 6 bases and 3 bases respectively, with 6 bases between them. In DNA, the CDR3 is TGTGCCAGCAGCCCCGTCTACAATGAGCAGTTCTTC. Its translation: CASSPVYNEQFF.

The rearrangement links TRBV6-5 to TRBJ1-4; D is ambiguous. Germline V gene lookup returns CDR1 MNHEY and CDR2 SVGAGI. The CDR3 runs to 14 residues. V dropped 0 bases and J dropped 7 bases, with 9 bases sitting between them. CDR3 DNA: TGTGCCAGCAGTTACTCGGGAGGAGGTGAAAAACTGTTTTTT. This encodes CASSYSGGGEKLFF.

The chain carries TRBV14 and TRBJ2-1, with 9 nucleotides matching TRBD2. The CDR3 runs 16 residues. Trimming removed 0 bases from V and 8 bases from J; junction bases left unmatched: 8. Germline CDR1 and CDR2: SGHDN and FVKESK. CDR3 bases: TGTGCCAGCAGCCAAGAAGTCGCGGGAGGGCCATATGAGCAGTTCTTC. Translated, it gives CASSQEVAGGPYEQFF.